This TCR beta chain emerged from a study of blood T cells in healthy people across ages. Study-level points and caveats: Aged donors had fewer naive CD4+ cells and lower diversity than long-lived donors.

As concerns this clonotype: Its antigen is currently unknown.

The CDR3 length is 15 residues. Germline V CDR1 and CDR2: SGHTA, FQGNSA. For the second PCR, which ran for about 6 to 12 cycles, a sample-barcoded 5' primer and a J-beta primer mix were used. Each TCR beta cDNA got a 12-nucleotide random molecular identifier. Sequencing yielded, for each sample, at least 2.5 million paired-end reads carrying CDR3. TCRdb re-called the 5' RACE reads through MiXCR, storing one row per CDR3 protein. The sample lists around 800,000 distinct CDR3 sequences, roughly 60% occurring once. Each sample used at least 6.5 million PBMCs. The sequencing sample was made of blood. The rearrangement uses TRBV7-2 and TRBJ2-4; TRBD1 matches at 7 bases. Judging by the DNA end, TRBJ2-7 fits better; the J call may be wrong. This TCR was sampled from a man aged 25-45 years in good health. CDR3 protein: CASIPNPGQSYEQYF. The CDR3 DNA follows: TGTGCCAGCATCCCAAATCCGGGACAGTCCTACGAGCAGTACTTC.